This T cell receptor beta chain was captured in a study of regulatory T cells in long-lasting Graves disease. General study points: Researchers reported studying only peripheral blood, not thyroid tissue.

CDR3 length equals 11 residues. V trimming: 7 bases; J trimming: 6 bases; junction bases outside the gene matches: 3. CDR1 and CDR2 from the germline V gene are SGHRS and YFSETQ. Arm-PCR of CDR3 regions with iRepertoire HTBI primers generated TCR beta libraries. TCRdb itself ran the multiplex PCR reads through MiXCR, one entry per CDR3 protein. The sample consists of 700,000 or so distinct CDR3 sequences, 25% to 30% of them appearing once. This clonotype has only one observation. Its matching antigen is unknown. The time point is: persistent/refractory GD, antithyroid drugs over 5 years with positive TRAb. Scientists built the TCR library using RNA that was extracted from PBMCs.

This material consisted of peripheral blood mononuclear cells (PBMCs), taken when the disease was refractory, from a patient treated with antithyroid drugs. The gene calls are TRBV5-1 and TRBJ1-2, with 7 bases that match TRBD1. This sequence was found in a female donor with Graves disease. CDR3 nucleotide sequence: TGCGCCAGCCAGGGGGAAAATGGCTACACCTTC. Translated: CASQGENGYTF.